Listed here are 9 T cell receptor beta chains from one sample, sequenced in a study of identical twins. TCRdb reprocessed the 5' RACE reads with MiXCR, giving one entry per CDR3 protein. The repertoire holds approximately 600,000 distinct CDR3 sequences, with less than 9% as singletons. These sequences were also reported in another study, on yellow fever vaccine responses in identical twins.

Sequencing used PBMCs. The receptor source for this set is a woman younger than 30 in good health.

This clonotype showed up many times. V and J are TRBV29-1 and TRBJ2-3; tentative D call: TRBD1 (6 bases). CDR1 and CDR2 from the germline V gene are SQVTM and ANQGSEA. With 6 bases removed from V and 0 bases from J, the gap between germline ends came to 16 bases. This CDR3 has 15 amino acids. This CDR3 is CSVINRDGSTDTQYF. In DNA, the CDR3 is TGCAGCGTCATCAACAGGGACGGGAGCACAGATACGCAGTATTTT.

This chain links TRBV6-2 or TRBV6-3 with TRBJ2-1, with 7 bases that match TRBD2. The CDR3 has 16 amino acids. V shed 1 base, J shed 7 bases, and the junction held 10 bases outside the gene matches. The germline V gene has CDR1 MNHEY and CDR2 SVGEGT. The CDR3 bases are TGTGCCAGCAGTTACTTACGAGGGCGGGAGCGGAATGAGCAGTTCTTC. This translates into CASSYLRGRERNEQFF.

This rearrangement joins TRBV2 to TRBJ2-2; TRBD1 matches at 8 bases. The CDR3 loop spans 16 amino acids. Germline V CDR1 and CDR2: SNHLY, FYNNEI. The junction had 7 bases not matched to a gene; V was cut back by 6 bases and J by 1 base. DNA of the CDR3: TGTGCCAGCAGCCTGACCGGGACAGGGAACACCGGGGAGCTGTTTTTT. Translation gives CASSLTGTGNTGELFF.

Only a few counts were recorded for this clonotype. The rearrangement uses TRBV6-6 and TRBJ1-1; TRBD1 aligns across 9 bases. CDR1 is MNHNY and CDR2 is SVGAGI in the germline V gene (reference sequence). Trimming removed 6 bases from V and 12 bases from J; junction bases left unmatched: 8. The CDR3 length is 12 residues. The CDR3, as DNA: TGTGCCAGCAGCTCGGGACAGGGTGGCACTTTCTTT. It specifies CASSSGQGGTFF.

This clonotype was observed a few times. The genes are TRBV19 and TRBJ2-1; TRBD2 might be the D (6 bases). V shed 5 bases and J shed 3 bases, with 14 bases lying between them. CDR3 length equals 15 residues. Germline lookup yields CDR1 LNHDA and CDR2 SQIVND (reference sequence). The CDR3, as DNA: TGTGCCAGTAGTCCGACTAGACTCAACTACAATGAGCAGTTCTTC. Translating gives CASSPTRLNYNEQFF. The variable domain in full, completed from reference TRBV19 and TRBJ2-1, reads DGGITQSPKYLFRKEGQNVTLSCEQNLNHDAMYWYRQDPGQGLRLIYYSQIVNDFQKGDIAEGYSVSREKKESFPLTVTSAQKNPTAFYLCASSPTRLNYNEQFFGPGTRLTVL.

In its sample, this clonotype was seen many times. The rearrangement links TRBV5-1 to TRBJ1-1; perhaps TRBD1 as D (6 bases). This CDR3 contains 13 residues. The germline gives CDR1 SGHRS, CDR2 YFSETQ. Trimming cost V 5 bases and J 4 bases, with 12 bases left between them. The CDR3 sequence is CASSQGSSTEAFF. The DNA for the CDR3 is TGCGCCAGCAGTCAGGGGAGTAGCACTGAAGCTTTCTTT.

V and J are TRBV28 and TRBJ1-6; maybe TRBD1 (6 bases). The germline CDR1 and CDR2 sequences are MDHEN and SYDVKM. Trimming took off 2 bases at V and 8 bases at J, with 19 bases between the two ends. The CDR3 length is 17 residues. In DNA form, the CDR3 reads TGTGCCAGCAGTTTAGTATTCCCGGACAGCTCTTATTCACCCCTCCACTTT. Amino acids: CASSLVFPDSSYSPLHF.

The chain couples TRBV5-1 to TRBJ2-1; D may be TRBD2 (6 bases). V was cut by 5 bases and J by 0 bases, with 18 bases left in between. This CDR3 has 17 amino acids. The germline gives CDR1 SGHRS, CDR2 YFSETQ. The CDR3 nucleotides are TGCGCCAGCAGTCAGTCTAGCGCACCGAGCTCCTACAATGAGCAGTTCTTC. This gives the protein CASSQSSAPSSYNEQFF.

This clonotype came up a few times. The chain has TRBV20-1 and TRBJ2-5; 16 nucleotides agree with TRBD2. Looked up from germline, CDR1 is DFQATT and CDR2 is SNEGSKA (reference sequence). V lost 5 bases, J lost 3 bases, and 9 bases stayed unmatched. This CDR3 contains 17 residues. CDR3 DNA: TGCAGTGCTGAAGGGACTAGCGGGGGGGCCGTCGAAGAGACCCAGTACTTC. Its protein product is CSAEGTSGGAVEETQYF.